The next 14 T cell receptor beta chains were all read from a single sample in a study of breast tumors, draining lymph nodes, adjacent tissues (dated by TCRdb to the mid-2010s). The library came from multiplex PCR. Sequencing took place on an Illumina HiSeq 2000. TCRdb trimmed public reads at Q25 via fastp, called clones via MiXCR and kept in-frame beta chains. Rows merge per CDR3 protein into single entries with the most common DNA and genes. Recorded for this sample are under 350,000 distinct CDR3 sequences; about 30% of them occurred a single time. The ten largest clonotypes hold under 1.2% of the sample. Lymph node samples were obtained from the axillary draining lymph nodes of breast cancer patients. Sample: axillary lymph node tissue. The receptors were sampled from a female donor with breast cancer. Some clones in this sample may be carry-over from other donors' samples.

This clonotype was seen at least ten times. V and J are TRBV11-3 and TRBJ2-3; D tentatively fits TRBD1 or TRBD2 (5 bases each). Germline assignment: CDR1 SGHNT and CDR2 YENEEA. The CDR3 length is 13 residues. V lost 3 bases and J lost 4, with 8 bases in between. The CDR3 spells CASSLRGADTQYF. The CDR3 DNA is TGTGCCAGCAGCTTGAGAGGGGCAGATACGCAGTATTTT.

This clonotype was found many times. V and J are TRBV2 and TRBJ2-5, with 8 bases aligning to TRBD1. The CDR3 loop spans 13 amino acids. The germline CDR1 and CDR2 sequences are SNHLY and FYNNEI. The junction had 2 bases not matched to a gene; V was cut back by 5 bases and J by 3 bases. The CDR3 here is CASSPTGEETQYF. CDR3 nucleotide sequence: TGTGCCAGCAGTCCGACAGGGGAAGAGACCCAGTACTTC.

The rearrangement joins TRBV19 to TRBJ1-1, with TRBD1 matching over 7 bases. The CDR3 is made up of 16 amino acids. Per germline, CDR1 LNHDA and CDR2 SQIVND (reference sequence). J gave up 3 bases and V 5 bases, and 12 bases lay outside the gene matches. Here the CDR3 reads CASSAFLPRGDTEAFF. As DNA, the CDR3 is TGTGCCAGTAGTGCTTTCTTACCCAGGGGGGACACTGAAGCTTTCTTT.

With respect to this clonotype: A much larger clone is a single base away; this may be a read error. The chain has TRBV5-1 and TRBJ2-5; D unresolved. CDR1 and CDR2 from the germline V gene are SGHRS and YFSETQ. CDR3 length equals 14 residues. The V and J ends lost 4 bases and 8 bases respectively, with 18 bases between them. CDR3 amino acids: CASSPALDADTQYF. DNA for the CDR3: TGCGCCAGCAGCCCCGCTCTCGATGCGGACACCCAGTACTTC.

This clonotype was counted many times. This chain joins TRBV5-1 and TRBJ2-7; no reliable D call. Germline CDR1 SGHRS, CDR2 YFSETQ. Trimming shortened V by 0 bases and J by 4 bases, and 11 bases separated the two germline ends. This CDR3 comprises 14 residues. The CDR3 reads CASSLDLGGYEQYF. Written as DNA, the CDR3 is TGCGCCAGCAGCTTGGATCTCGGCGGATACGAGCAGTACTTC.

The table lists this clonotype with many counts. The V gene is TRBV12-5, the J gene TRBJ2-6; perhaps TRBD1 as D (5 bases). V was cut by 0 bases and J by 3 bases, with 12 bases left in between. The CDR3 consists of 17 residues. Germline V gene data show CDR1 as LGHNT and CDR2 as FRNRAP. CDR3 loop: CASGLVRAGNGANVLTF. CDR3 bases: TGTGCTAGTGGTTTGGTACGGGCAGGGAATGGGGCCAACGTCCTGACTTTC. Using reference TRBV12-5 and TRBJ2-6 for the parts outside the CDR3, the full variable domain is DARVTQTPRHKVTEMGQEVTMRCQPILGHNTVFWYRQTMMQGLELLAYFRNRAPLDDSGMPKDRFSAEMPDATLATLKIQPSEPRDSAVYFCASGLVRAGNGANVLTFGAGSRLTVL.

The table lists this clonotype with many counts. The chain combines TRBV7-2 with TRBJ1-6; no reliable D call. This CDR3 is built from 12 residues. CDR1 and CDR2 (germline): SGHTA, FQGNSA. V lost 1 base to trimming and J lost 8 bases, with 3 bases between them. The CDR3 DNA reads as TGTGCCAGCAGCTTAGAGGATTCACCCCTCCACTTT. Protein: CASSLEDSPLHF. The variable domain in full, completed from reference TRBV7-2 and TRBJ1-6, reads GAGVSQSPSNKVTEKGKDVELRCDPISGHTALYWYRQSLGQGLEFLIYFQGNSAPDKSGLPSDRFSAERTGGSVSTLTIQRTQQEDSAVYLCASSLEDSPLHFGNGTRLTVT.

This chain connects TRBV7-9 to TRBJ2-5, with D unresolved. The V end was cut by 5 bases, the J end by 3 bases, with 19 bases between. The CDR3 is 16 residues long. Germline V gene data show CDR1 as SEHNR and CDR2 as FQNEAQ (reference sequence). The CDR3 coding sequence is TGTGCCAGCAGCCATGAAAATCTAACTGTGGAAGAGACCCAGTACTTC. This gives the protein CASSHENLTVEETQYF.

Worth noting for this clonotype: Since the CDR3 does not end with the conserved phenylalanine or tryptophan, this likely comes from a read error. The chain has TRBV9 and TRBJ2-5; 10 nucleotides line up with TRBD2. The CDR3 covers 16 residues. The germline gives CDR1 SGDLS, CDR2 YYNGEE. V lost 0 bases and J lost 4; bases outside the gene matches: 6. In nucleotides, the CDR3 is TGTGCCAGCAGCGTAGCTAGCGGGAGTATTGTAGAGACCCAGTACTCC. This gives the protein CASSVASGSIVETQYS.

This clonotype occurred many times. J is TRBJ2-2 and V is TRBV12-3 or TRBV12-4, with D perhaps matching TRBD2 (5 bases). CDR3 size: 13 residues. Trimming pared 0 bases from V and 9 bases from J, leaving 8 bases between. CDR3 DNA: TGTGCCAGCAGTTTAGCAGCGGCGCGGGAGCTGTTTTTT. It specifies CASSLAAARELFF.

This clonotype was seen ten or more times. The V gene is TRBV9, the J gene TRBJ1-5; no reliable D call. This CDR3 has 13 amino acids. CDR1 and CDR2 (germline): SGDLS, YYNGEE. Trimming shortened V by 5 bases and J by 0 bases, and 6 bases separated the two germline ends. As DNA, the CDR3 is TGTGCCAGCAGTCCCTATAGCAATCAGCCCCAGCATTTT. Protein product: CASSPYSNQPQHF.

For this clonotype: Its ends do not fully match the called genes, so a read error is possible. The chain is built from TRBV7-6 and TRBJ1-6; the D is unclear. Germline V lookup: CDR1 SGHVS, CDR2 FNYEAQ. The CDR3 sequence is 16 residues long. Here the CDR3 reads CASSLGGWERNSPLHF. The CDR3 DNA sequence: TGTGCCAGCAGCTTAGGTGGTTGGGAAAGGAATTCACCCCTACACTTT.

This clonotype showed up many times. This chain joins TRBV7-2 and TRBJ1-2, with D unclear. Trimming pared 5 bases from V and 6 bases from J, leaving 7 bases between. Germline loops: CDR1 SGHTA, CDR2 FQGNSA. CDR3 size: 11 residues. For the CDR3, the DNA is TGTGCCAGCAGCCCTCGCGATGGCTACACCTTC. Amino acids: CASSPRDGYTF.

This clonotype was seen ten or more times. V is TRBV10-1 and J is TRBJ2-7, with D perhaps matching TRBD1 (5 bases). CDR1 and CDR2 from the germline V gene are WNHNN and SYGVQD (reference sequence). The ends were cut back, 7 bases at V and 0 bases at J, with 22 bases in the middle. This CDR3 comprises 17 residues. The CDR3 sequence is CASIMNLLDKSSYEQYF. CDR3 sequence (DNA): TGCGCCAGCATCATGAATCTCTTGGACAAGTCCTCCTACGAGCAGTACTTC.